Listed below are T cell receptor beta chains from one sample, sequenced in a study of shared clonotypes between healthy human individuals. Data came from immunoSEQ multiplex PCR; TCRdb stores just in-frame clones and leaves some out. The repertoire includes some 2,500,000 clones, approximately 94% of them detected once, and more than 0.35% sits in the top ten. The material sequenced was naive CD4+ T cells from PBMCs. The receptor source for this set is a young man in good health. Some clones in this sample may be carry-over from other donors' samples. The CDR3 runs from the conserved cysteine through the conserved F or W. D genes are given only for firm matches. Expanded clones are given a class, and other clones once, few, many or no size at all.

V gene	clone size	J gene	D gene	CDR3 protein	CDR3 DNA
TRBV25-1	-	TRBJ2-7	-	CASSPYGLSYEQYF	TGTGCCAGCAGTCCGTACGGGCTCTCCTACGAGCAGTACTTC
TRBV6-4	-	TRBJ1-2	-	CASSDSGSSNYGYTF	TGTGCCAGCAGTGACTCGGGTTCTTCTAACTATGGCTACACCTTC
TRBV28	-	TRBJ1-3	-	CATTTTILSVIGNTIYF	TGTGCCACCACCACTACGATTCTCTCCGTGATTGGAAACACCATATATTTT
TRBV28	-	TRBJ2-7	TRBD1	CASISTATDRGPYEQYF	TGTGCCAGCATATCTACTGCCACGGACAGGGGGCCCTACGAGCAGTACTTC
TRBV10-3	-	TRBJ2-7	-	CAISESGAGAVYEQYF	TGTGCCATCAGTGAGAGCGGGGCAGGGGCCGTCTACGAGCAGTACTTC
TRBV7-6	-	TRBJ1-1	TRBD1	CASSLRQGAEAFF	TGTGCCAGCAGCTTACGACAGGGTGCTGAAGCTTTCTTT
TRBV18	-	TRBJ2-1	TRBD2	CASSPWTSGSYNEQFF	TGTGCCAGCTCACCATGGACTAGCGGGAGTTACAATGAGCAGTTCTTC
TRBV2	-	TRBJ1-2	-	CASSFLGGGSGYGYTF	TGTGCCAGCAGTTTCCTTGGTGGGGGAAGCGGGTATGGCTACACCTTC
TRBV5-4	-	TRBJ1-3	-	CASSPGGVGSGNTIYF	TGTGCCAGCAGCCCGGGGGGGGTTGGCTCTGGAAACACCATATATTTT
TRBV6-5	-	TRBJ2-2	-	CASSYGVPNTGELFF	TGTGCCAGCAGTTACGGGGTCCCGAACACCGGGGAGCTGTTTTTT
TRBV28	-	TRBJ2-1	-	CASKRSRGDNEQFF	TGTGCCAGCAAGAGGTCGCGGGGTGACAATGAGCAGTTCTTC
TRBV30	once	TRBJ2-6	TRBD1	CAWSKRGTGTSGANVLTF	TGTGCCTGGAGTAAGCGAGGGACAGGGACGTCTGGGGCCAACGTCCTGACTTTC
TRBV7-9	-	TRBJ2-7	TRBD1	CASSLDTGAVYEQYF	TGTGCCAGCAGCTTAGATACAGGGGCCGTCTACGAGCAGTACTTC
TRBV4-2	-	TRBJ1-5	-	CASSQGTGREEPQHF	TGTGCCAGCAGCCAAGGTACAGGGCGTGAGGAGCCCCAGCATTTT
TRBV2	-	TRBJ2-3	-	CASTGARTDTQYF	TGTGCCAGCACGGGCGCACGCACAGATACGCAGTATTTT
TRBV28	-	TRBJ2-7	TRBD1	CASSSTGTGSYEQYF	TGTGCCAGCAGTTCGACCGGGACAGGGTCATACGAGCAGTACTTC
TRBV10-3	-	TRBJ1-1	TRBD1	CAISSPGQGNTEAFF	TGTGCCATCAGTTCTCCGGGACAGGGTAACACTGAAGCTTTCTTT
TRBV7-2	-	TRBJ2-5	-	CASSLRMGETQYF	TGTGCCAGCAGCTTAAGAATGGGGGAGACCCAGTACTTC
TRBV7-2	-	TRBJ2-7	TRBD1	CASSYYQGQGHEQYF	TGTGCCAGCAGCTACTATCAGGGACAGGGCCACGAGCAGTACTTC
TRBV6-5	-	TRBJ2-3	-	CASSYSIGVYTQYF	TGTGCCAGCAGTTACTCGATAGGGGTGTATACGCAGTATTTT
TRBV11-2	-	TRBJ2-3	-	CASSHSLAASTDTQYF	TGTGCCAGCAGCCATTCCTTGGCAGCGAGCACAGATACGCAGTATTTT
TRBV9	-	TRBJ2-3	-	CASSALWRDLPDTQYF	TGTGCCAGCAGCGCCCTATGGAGAGACCTCCCAGATACGCAGTATTTT
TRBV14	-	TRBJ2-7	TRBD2	CASSQPSGLAGYEQYF	TGTGCCAGCAGCCAGCCCTCGGGACTAGCGGGCTACGAGCAGTACTTC
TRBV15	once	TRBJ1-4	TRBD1	CATSRPGDRPNEKLFF	TGTGCCACCAGCAGACCGGGGGACAGACCGAATGAAAAACTGTTTTTT
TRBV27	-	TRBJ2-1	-	CASRNPLRNRRNEQFF	TGTGCCAGCAGGAATCCCTTACGAAACAGAAGGAATGAGCAGTTCTTC
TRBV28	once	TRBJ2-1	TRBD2	CASLSGFSYNEQFF	TGTGCCAGCCTTAGCGGGTTCTCCTACAATGAGCAGTTCTTC
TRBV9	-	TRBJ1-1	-	CASSVDAVMNTEAFF	TGTGCCAGCAGCGTAGATGCGGTCATGAACACTGAAGCTTTCTTT
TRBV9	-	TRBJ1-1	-	CASSPQEGRGEAFF	TGTGCCAGCAGCCCTCAAGAAGGGCGCGGTGAAGCTTTCTTT
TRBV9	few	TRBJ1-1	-	CASSSGRSTEAFF	TGTGCCAGCAGTTCAGGGAGGAGCACTGAAGCTTTCTTT